The source of this T cell receptor (beta chain) is a study of Ad26.COV2.S vaccination and SARS-CoV-2 variants. About the research overall: The donor participated in the COV1001 trial, in its Ad26.COV2.S arm. Intramuscular Ad26.COV2.S doses were given once or twice, 56 days apart. General study results and limits: A substantial breadth of spike-specific CD8+ and CD4+ T cell responses after vaccination has been reported. In TCR breadth and depth analyses, total T cell responses may have been underestimated.

The CDR3 covers 13 residues. Trimming stripped 0 bases from V and 5 bases from J, with 10 bases between. Looked up from germline, CDR1 is GTSNPN and CDR2 is SVGIG (reference sequence). Generated by immunoSEQ multiplex PCR, the TCRdb table keeps only in-frame clones and is missing some. The sample holds 300,000 to 400,000 clones, more than 75% seen once. The treatment: roughly 18 received Ad26.COV2.S at low or high dose, single or two shots; about 5 received placebo; per-sample allocation not given. After the first vaccine or placebo injection, samples were drawn on day 63. In its sample, this clone was seen once. Antigen: not known.

The TCR was taken from a person between 18 and 60 years old who received the Ad26.COV2.S COVID-19 vaccine or a placebo. Sample: peripheral blood, taken in a trial of Ad26.COV2.S vaccine versus placebo. The chain couples TRBV30 to TRBJ2-5; D ambiguous. The CDR3 loop is CAWSVQQGETQYF. The CDR3 region has the DNA TGTGCCTGGAGTGTACAGCAAGGGGAGACCCAGTACTTC.